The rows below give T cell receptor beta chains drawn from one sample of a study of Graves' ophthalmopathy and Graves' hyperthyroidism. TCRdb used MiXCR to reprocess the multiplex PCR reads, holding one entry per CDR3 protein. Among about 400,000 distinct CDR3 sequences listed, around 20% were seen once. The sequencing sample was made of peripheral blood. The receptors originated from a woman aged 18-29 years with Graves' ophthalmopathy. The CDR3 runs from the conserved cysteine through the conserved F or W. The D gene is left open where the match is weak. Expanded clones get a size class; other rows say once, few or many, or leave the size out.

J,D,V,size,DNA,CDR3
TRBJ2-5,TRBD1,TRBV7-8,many,TGTGCCAGCAGCTTAATGGGGACAGAACAAGAGACCCAGTACTTC,CASSLMGTEQETQYF
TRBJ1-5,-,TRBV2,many,TGTGCCAGCAGTGGGCCTTATAGCAATCAGCCCCAGCATTTT,CASSGPYSNQPQHF
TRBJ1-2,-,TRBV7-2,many,TGTGCCAGCAGCCCCGGGAGTTACTATGGCTACACCTTC,CASSPGSYYGYTF
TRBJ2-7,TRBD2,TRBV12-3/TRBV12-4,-,TGTGCCAGCAGTCCTGGGGCGGGAGTAAGCGAGCAGTACTTC,CASSPGAGVSEQYF
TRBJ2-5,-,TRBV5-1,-,TGCGCCAGCAGCTGTGCCCAAGAGACCCAGTACTTC,CASSCAQETQYF
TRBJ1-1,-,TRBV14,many,TGTGCCAGCGCGGGCGGCATCGAAGCTTTCTTT,CASAGGIEAFF
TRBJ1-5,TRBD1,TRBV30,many,TGTGCCTGGAGTGTTTCAGGGGGTCAGCCCCAGCATTTT,CAWSVSGGQPQHF
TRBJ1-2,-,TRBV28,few,TGTGCCAGCAGTCCCCGGACCCAAAACTATGGCTACACCTTC,CASSPRTQNYGYTF
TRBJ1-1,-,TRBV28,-,TGTGCCACCTCGTTACTAGGCACTGAAGCTTTCTTT,CATSLLGTEAFF
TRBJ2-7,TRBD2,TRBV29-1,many,TGCAGCGTCTCTAGCGGGACCCACGAGCAGTACTTC,CSVSSGTHEQYF
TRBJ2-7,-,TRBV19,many,TGTGCCAGTAGTATTTCGCAATCCTACGAGCAGTACTTC,CASSISQSYEQYF
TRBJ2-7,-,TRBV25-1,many,TGTGCCAGCAGCGTGCTTTCTCGGGAAAGCTCCTACGAGCAGTACTTC,CASSVLSRESSYEQYF
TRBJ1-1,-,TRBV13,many,TGTGCCAGCCGTCCTTACGGGGAATTTTCGAACACTGAAGCTTTCTTT,CASRPYGEFSNTEAFF
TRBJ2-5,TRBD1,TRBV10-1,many,TGCGCCAGCAGTGAGGGACAGGGGGAACAAGAGACCCAGTACTTC,CASSEGQGEQETQYF
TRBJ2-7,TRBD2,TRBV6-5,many,TGTGCCAGCAGTCCTACCGGACTAGCGCGTTACGAGCAGTACTTC,CASSPTGLARYEQYF
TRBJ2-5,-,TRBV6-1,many,TGTGCCAGCAGTGTGGGAACGGAGACCCAGTACTTC,CASSVGTETQYF
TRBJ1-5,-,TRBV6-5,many,TGTGCCAGCATCGCGCTCCAGGGGATTAACCAGCCCCAGCATTTT,CASIALQGINQPQHF
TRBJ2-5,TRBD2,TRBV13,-,TGTGCCAGCAGCTTAGTGACTAGCCGGGAGGCCCAGTACTTC,CASSLVTSREAQYF
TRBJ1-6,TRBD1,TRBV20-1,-,TGCAGTGCTAGAGATTCCCAGGGGGGATCACCCCTCCACTTT,CSARDSQGGSPLHF
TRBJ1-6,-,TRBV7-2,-,TGTGCCAGCAGCTTAATGATTTCACCCCTCCACTTT,CASSLMISPLHF
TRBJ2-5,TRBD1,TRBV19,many,TGTGCCAGTAGACCGGGACAGGGGGCAGGAGAGACCCAGTACTTC,CASRPGQGAGETQYF
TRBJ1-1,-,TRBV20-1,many,TGCAGTGCTAGAGGCCCAGGGGATGCTGAAGCTTTCTTT,CSARGPGDAEAFF
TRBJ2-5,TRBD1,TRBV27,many,TGTGCCAGCAGCCCACAGGGGCCGTACCAAGAGACCCAGTACTTC,CASSPQGPYQETQYF
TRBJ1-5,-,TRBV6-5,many,TGTGCCAGCAGTACGGTTATCAATCAGCCCCAGCATTTT,CASSTVINQPQHF
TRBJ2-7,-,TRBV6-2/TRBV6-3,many,TGTGCCAGCAGTTATTCCGGCCCGCGGAACGAGCAGTACTTC,CASSYSGPRNEQYF
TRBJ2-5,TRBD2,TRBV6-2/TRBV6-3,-,TGTGCCAGCAGTTACTCCTATAGCGGGACGGAGACCCAGTACTTC,CASSYSYSGTETQYF
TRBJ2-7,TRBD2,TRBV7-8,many,TGTGCCAGCAGCCCAAACTTCCGACTAGCGGGAGCTTTAGCCTACGAGCAGTACTTC,CASSPNFRLAGALAYEQYF
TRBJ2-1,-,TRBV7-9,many,TGTGCCAGCAGCTCCTTCAGGGTAGATGAGCAGTTCTTC,CASSSFRVDEQFF
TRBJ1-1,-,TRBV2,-,TGTGCCAGCAGTGTTCTGGGGGCAGAGAACACTGAAGCTTTCTTT,CASSVLGAENTEAFF